This TCR beta chain was recorded in a study of cytomegalovirus exposure and HLA in healthy donors. Broader study findings: Apart from CMV serostatus, no immune exposure information was available.

Germline values: CDR1 SGHDT, CDR2 YYEEEE. V was pared by 2 bases and J by 10 bases, with 15 bases between. This CDR3 is 13 amino acids long. With 60 Vbeta and 13 Jbeta primers, the PCR was carried out. Produced via immunoSEQ multiplex PCR; TCRdb's table is partial and in-frame only. Among some 110,000 clones listed, about 68% were seen once. About this clone: Its cognate antigen is unknown.

The sequence came from a woman in her thirties or forties in good health and CMV-seropositive. Source material: PBMCs. This chain uses TRBV5-6 with TRBJ1-1; tentative D call: TRBD1 (5 bases). The CDR3 here is CASSFGPGKRAFF. The CDR3 nucleotides read TGTGCCAGCAGCTTTGGGCCAGGGAAACGAGCTTTCTTT.